The 23 T cell receptor beta chains below come from one sample, sequenced in a study of lymphopenia after photon versus proton radiotherapy. Using immunoSEQ multiplex PCR, the repertoire was profiled, and TCRdb retains in-frame clones only, with some absent. The repertoire consists of more than 80,000 clones, with around 82% occurring once and the leading ten covering 1.2% to 1.5%. This sample comprised peripheral blood, obtained from a patient treated with proton-based radiotherapy. The receptors originated from a man in his 60s with pancreatic cancer.

The CDR3: CASSLDRGFTELRVNQPQHF. The CDR3 nucleotides are TGTGCCAGCAGTTTGGACAGGGGATTTACCGAGCTGAGGGTCAATCAGCCCCAGCATTTT. This chain connects TRBV27 to TRBJ1-5, with 9 bases matching TRBD1. Looked up from germline, CDR1 is MNHEY and CDR2 is SMNVEV (reference sequence). This CDR3 region has 20 residues. With V trimmed by 3 bases and J by 3 bases, 18 bases remained unmatched.

The DNA for the CDR3 is TGTGCCAGCAGCTTTTACTCCTACGAGCAGTACTTC. Translation gives CASSFYSYEQYF. The chain couples TRBV5-4 to TRBJ2-7; D unclear. Looked up from germline, CDR1 is SGHNT and CDR2 is YYREEE (reference sequence). With 2 bases removed from V and 0 bases from J, the gap between germline ends came to 3 bases. This CDR3 comprises 12 residues.

This chain uses TRBV11-2 with TRBJ2-7; TRBD1 aligns across 8 bases. Germline loops: CDR1 SGHAT, CDR2 FQNNGV. The CDR3 sequence is 16 residues long. After removal of 0 bases from V and 4 bases from J, the junction contained 8 bases not matched to a gene. CDR3 residues: CASSLETGDGRYEQYF. The DNA for the CDR3 is TGTGCCAGCAGCTTAGAGACAGGGGATGGAAGGTACGAGCAGTACTTC.

CDR3 loop: CASSETFGDNEQFF. CDR3 nucleotide sequence: TGTGCCAGCAGTGAGACCTTTGGGGACAATGAGCAGTTCTTC. The V gene is TRBV6-1, the J gene TRBJ2-1; D is ambiguous. CDR1 and CDR2 (germline): MNHNS, SASEGT. Trimming left V 3 bases short and J 5 bases short, with 11 bases between. The CDR3 consists of 14 residues.

This chain links TRBV7-2 with TRBJ2-5; D is possibly TRBD2 (6 bases). Germline V CDR1 and CDR2: SGHTA, FQGNSA. CDR3 length: 16 residues. Between the trimmed V and J ends, which lost 1 base and 4 bases, there was a span of 16 bases. CDR3 loop: CASSLGGDGVRETQYF. The DNA of the CDR3 is TGTGCCAGCAGCTTAGGGGGGGATGGGGTTAGAGAGACCCAGTACTTC.

This chain uses TRBV9 with TRBJ2-3; D gene uncertain. The CDR3 is 17 amino acids. Germline V gene lookup returns CDR1 SGDLS and CDR2 YYNGEE. The ends were cut back, 3 bases at V and 0 bases at J, with 17 bases in the middle. This chain's CDR3 is CASSARSLTSSTDTQYF. The CDR3 nucleotides are TGTGCCAGCAGCGCCCGGTCCTTGACATCAAGCACAGATACGCAGTATTTT.

V is TRBV10-3 and J is TRBJ2-7; unclear D gene. The CDR3 totals 13 residues. Trimming took 2 bases from V and 4 from J, leaving 9 bases between them. Germline lookup yields CDR1 ENHRY and CDR2 SYGVKD. CDR3 protein: CAISEGLLYEQYF. CDR3 nucleotide sequence: TGTGCCATCAGTGAGGGTCTGCTTTACGAGCAGTACTTC.

This chain links TRBV19 with TRBJ1-4; TRBD1 is a possible D gene (5 bases). CDR1 and CDR2 from the germline V gene are LNHDA and SQIVND (reference sequence). The CDR3 runs 17 residues. V was trimmed by 3 bases and J by 0 bases, leaving 14 bases between them. CDR3 loop: CASSIRLRQSTNEKLFF. In nucleotides, the CDR3 is TGTGCCAGTAGTATTCGGTTAAGACAGTCAACTAATGAAAAACTGTTTTTT.

The J gene is TRBJ2-1, the V gene TRBV27; 7 nucleotides match TRBD1. This CDR3 region has 12 residues. Germline lookup yields CDR1 MNHEY and CDR2 SMNVEV (reference sequence). V shed 5 bases, J shed 9 bases, and the junction held 4 bases outside the gene matches. CDR3 amino acids: CASSTGVSEQFF. The CDR3 DNA sequence: TGTGCCAGCAGTACAGGGGTTAGTGAGCAGTTCTTC.

The CDR3 sequence: CASSLDRDYGYTF. The CDR3 DNA reads TGTGCCAGCAGTCTTGACAGGGATTATGGCTACACCTTC. This chain uses TRBV2 with TRBJ1-2; TRBD1 matches at 7 bases. CDR1 is SNHLY, CDR2 FYNNEI, per germline. With 5 bases clipped from V and 5 bases from J, the junction kept 5 bases outside the gene matches. The CDR3 has 13 amino acids. Complete variable domain (other parts from reference TRBV2 and TRBJ1-2): EPEVTQTPSHQVTQMGQEVILRCVPISNHLYFYWYRQILGQKVEFLVSFYNNEISEKSEIFDDQFSVERPDGSNFTLKIRSTKLEDSAMYFCASSLDRDYGYTFGSGTRLTVV.

The chain has TRBV18 and TRBJ2-5, with 8 bases identical to TRBD2. The V gene end was trimmed by 0 bases and the J gene end by 2 bases; junction bases not matched to a gene: 5. Germline V CDR1 and CDR2: KGHSH, LQKENI. The CDR3 is made up of 16 amino acids. For the CDR3, the DNA is TGTGCCAGCTCACCACCTGGGCTAGCGGGTCAAGAGACCCAGTACTTC. It specifies CASSPPGLAGQETQYF.

This clone was detected only a few times. The chain recombines TRBV12-5 with TRBJ2-7; TRBD1 or TRBD2 may be the D gene (7 bases each). The CDR3 has 13 residues. Germline assignment: CDR1 LGHNT and CDR2 FRNRAP. Trimming shortened V by 6 bases and J by 7 bases, and 16 bases separated the two germline ends. As DNA, the CDR3 is TGTGCTAGTGGCCCAGGGGGGGCGAGGGAGCAGTACTTC. Its protein product is CASGPGGAREQYF.

The chain couples TRBV7-9 to TRBJ2-1, with 10 bases identical to TRBD1. This CDR3 has 18 residues. CDR1 and CDR2 (germline): SEHNR, FQNEAQ (reference sequence). The J segment lost 0 bases and the V segment lost 2 bases, leaving 7 bases of the junction unmatched. As DNA, the CDR3 is TGTGCCAGCAGCTTATTGGGTTGGGACAGGGGCTCCTACAATGAGCAGTTCTTC. Its translation: CASSLLGWDRGSYNEQFF.

The chain uses TRBV19 and TRBJ2-1; 7 bases agree with TRBD1. Germline lookup yields CDR1 LNHDA and CDR2 SQIVND (reference sequence). The CDR3 has 13 residues. V trimming: 5 bases; J trimming: 7 bases; junction bases outside the gene matches: 5. CDR3 coding DNA: TGTGCCAGTAGTCGACAGGGCGCGAATGAGCAGTTCTTC. Residues: CASSRQGANEQFF.

This chain connects TRBV10-3 to TRBJ1-3; D gene unclear. Germline V gene data show CDR1 as ENHRY and CDR2 as SYGVKD. Trimming took off 6 bases at V and 2 bases at J, with 11 bases between the two ends. The CDR3 has 14 amino acids. CDR3 region: CAISLAGTGNTIYF. CDR3 in DNA: TGTGCCATCAGCCTTGCTGGGACTGGAAACACCATATATTTT.

V is TRBV28 and J is TRBJ2-7; the match to TRBD2 covers 14 bases. The germline V gene has CDR1 MDHEN and CDR2 SYDVKM. CDR3 size: 15 residues. V lost 5 bases and J lost 5; bases outside the gene matches: 5. Here the CDR3 reads CASSPGTSGSHEQYF. The DNA of the CDR3 is TGTGCCAGCAGTCCAGGGACTAGCGGGAGTCACGAGCAGTACTTC.

The CDR3: CASSLDGRGTEAFF. The CDR3, as DNA: TGTGCCAGCAGTTTAGACGGACGAGGCACTGAAGCTTTCTTT. The V and J genes are TRBV28 and TRBJ1-1; D is ambiguous. This CDR3 has 14 residues. The germline V gene encodes CDR1 MDHEN and CDR2 SYDVKM. Trimming took 2 bases from V and 4 from J, leaving 11 bases between them. The full variable domain, in which reference TRBV28 and TRBJ1-1 provide the parts outside the CDR3, is DVKVTQSSRYLVKRTGEKVFLECVQDMDHENMFWYRQDPGLGLRLIYFSYDVKMKEKGDIPEGYSVSREKKERFSLILESASTNQTSMYLCASSLDGRGTEAFFGQGTRLTVV.

The chain joins TRBV19 to TRBJ2-5; the match to TRBD1 covers 8 bases. V shed 5 bases, J shed 7 bases, and the junction held 12 bases outside the gene matches. CDR1 LNHDA and CDR2 SQIVND come from the germline V gene (reference sequence). This CDR3 region has 15 residues. CDR3 sequence reads: CASSSGQGAAGTQYF. CDR3 nucleotides: TGTGCCAGTAGTTCCGGACAGGGAGCCGCCGGGACCCAGTACTTC.

The CDR3 bases are TGCGCCAGCAGCACGAGGCAGTATCCAAACTACGAGCAGTACTTC. Its translation: CASSTRQYPNYEQYF. The V gene is TRBV4-1, the J gene TRBJ2-7; D remains unclear. This CDR3 has 15 amino acids. Germline-derived CDR1 and CDR2 are MGHRA and YSYEKL. V was trimmed by 5 bases and J by 3 bases, leaving 17 bases between them.

This chain connects TRBV30 to TRBJ2-3; 10 bases align to TRBD2. Germline CDR1 is GTSNPN and CDR2 is SVGIG (reference sequence). The CDR3 has 14 amino acids. The chain's CDR3 is CAASGSFSTDTQYF. In DNA form, the CDR3 reads TGTGCGGCTAGCGGGAGTTTCAGCACAGATACGCAGTATTTT. Looking up the rest from reference TRBV30 and TRBJ2-3 gives the full variable domain: SQTIHQWPATLVQPVGSPLSLECTVEGTSNPNLYWYRQAAGRGLQLLFYSVGIGQISSEVPQNLSASRPQDRQFILSSKKLLLSDSGFYLCAASGSFSTDTQYFGPGTRLTVL.

The chain joins TRBV7-2 to TRBJ2-3; maybe TRBD2 (5 bases). This CDR3 is 16 amino acids long. Germline values: CDR1 SGHTA, CDR2 FQGNSA. The germline V and J ends were trimmed by 2 bases and 5 bases, with 17 bases remaining between them. This CDR3 reads CASSLQHSSRGDTQYF. CDR3 nucleotide sequence: TGTGCCAGCAGCTTACAGCACAGCTCCCGGGGAGATACGCAGTATTTT.

This chain connects TRBV4-3 to TRBJ2-4; D not resolved. Trimming pared 0 bases from V and 2 bases from J, leaving 11 bases between. The CDR3 extends over 16 amino acids. The germline CDR1 and CDR2 sequences are LGHNA and YSLEER. This chain's CDR3 is CASSQEHRLTKNIQYF. The DNA for the CDR3 is TGCGCCAGCAGCCAAGAGCATCGGCTAACCAAAAACATTCAGTACTTC.

The chain uses TRBV27 and TRBJ1-1, with 9 bases identical to TRBD1. The CDR3 loop spans 16 amino acids. Unmatched junction bases numbered 9, after V lost 0 bases and J lost 7 bases. Looked up from germline, CDR1 is MNHEY and CDR2 is SMNVEV (reference sequence). The chain's CDR3 is CASSLSGGTGMIEAFF. The CDR3 nucleotides read TGTGCCAGCAGTTTATCTGGCGGGACAGGGATGATTGAAGCTTTCTTT.